The 16 T cell receptor beta chains given below trace back to one sample, sequenced in a study of T cell clones after liver transplantation. Method: immunoSEQ multiplex PCR; TCRdb's copy keeps in-frame clones and lacks some. Of 60,000 or so clones listed, about 64% were seen once; the top ten hold about 15%. Sequencing used CD4+ T cells from blood, obtained before liver transplant. The receptor source for this set is a human donor who received a liver transplant.

The chain employs TRBV11-2 and TRBJ1-2, with 10 bases matching TRBD1. This CDR3 is built from 15 residues. V lost 6 bases and J lost 3; bases outside the gene matches: 7. Germline-derived CDR1 and CDR2 are SGHAT and FQNNGV. Here the CDR3 reads CASREGTGAYYGYTF. CDR3 sequence (DNA): TGTGCCAGCAGAGAGGGGACAGGGGCTTACTATGGCTACACCTTC.

The V gene is TRBV5-8, the J gene TRBJ1-4; D is unresolved. V was pared by 5 bases and J by 6 bases, with 14 bases between. CDR3 length: 14 residues. Germline assignment: CDR1 SGHTS and CDR2 YDEGEE. The CDR3 DNA reads TGTGCCAGCAGTTGGGGAGGGTCGGATGAAAAACTGTTTTTT. Its protein product is CASSWGGSDEKLFF.

The V gene is TRBV18, the J gene TRBJ2-7; TRBD1 aligns across 8 bases. V trimming: 4 bases; J trimming: 1 base; junction bases outside the gene matches: 9. CDR3 length: 16 amino acids. Looked up from germline, CDR1 is KGHSH and CDR2 is LQKENI. The CDR3 DNA sequence: TGTGCCAGCTCACTCTACTCCGGGACAGGTTCCTACGAGCAGTACTTC. Residues: CASSLYSGTGSYEQYF.

The chain couples TRBV29-1 to TRBJ2-7; D ambiguous. From germline, CDR1 is SQVTM and CDR2 ANQGSEA. The CDR3 extends over 15 amino acids. With 1 base removed from V and 2 bases from J, the gap between germline ends came to 15 bases. The DNA of the CDR3 is TGCAGCGTTGAAGGGGCGACGGCCTCTCCCTACGAGCAGTACTTC. Amino acids: CSVEGATASPYEQYF.

The V and J genes are TRBV28 and TRBJ2-7; 7 nucleotides agree with TRBD1. The length of the CDR3 is 15 residues. Germline trimming cut 2 bases from V and 5 bases from J; bases unmatched to any gene: 9. Germline assignment: CDR1 MDHEN and CDR2 SYDVKM. CDR3 region: CASSLGGQKLNEQYF. CDR3 nucleotide sequence: TGTGCCAGCAGTTTAGGGGGACAGAAACTGAACGAGCAGTACTTC.

Only one count was recorded for this clone. CDR3 sequence (DNA): TGTGCCAGCAGCTTAGGCGGGGGAGCAAACAATGAGCAGTTCTTC. As protein: CASSLGGGANNEQFF. This chain connects TRBV7-9 to TRBJ2-1, with TRBD2 matching 7 bases. The V segment lost 1 base and the J segment 5 bases; nucleotides outside the gene matches: 5. This CDR3 comprises 15 residues. From germline, CDR1 is SEHNR and CDR2 FQNEAQ (reference sequence). Supplemented by reference TRBV7-9 and TRBJ2-1, the full variable domain reads DTGVSQNPRHKITKRGQNVTFRCDPISEHNRLYWYRQTLGQGPEFLTYFQNEAQLEKSRLLSDRFSAERPKGSFSTLEIQRTEQGDSAMYLCASSLGGGANNEQFFGPGTRLTVL.

J is TRBJ1-2 and V is TRBV28; 7 bases match TRBD1. Losses at the gene ends were 5 bases for V and 4 bases for J; bases not matched to a gene: 7. Germline V gives CDR1 MDHEN, CDR2 SYDVKM. This CDR3 has 14 residues. CDR3 sequence: CASSPPGQAYGYTF. As DNA, the CDR3 is TGTGCCAGCAGTCCCCCCGGACAGGCCTATGGCTACACCTTC.

The chain combines TRBV27 with TRBJ2-7, with 7 positions matching TRBD1. Germline CDR1 reads MNHEY; CDR2 reads SMNVEV (reference sequence). V was clipped by 2 bases and J by 3 bases; unmatched bases: 4. This CDR3 comprises 14 residues. CDR3 region: CASSLAAGGYEQYF. DNA for the CDR3: TGTGCCAGCAGTTTAGCGGCAGGGGGCTACGAGCAGTACTTC.

The rearrangement links TRBV5-1 to TRBJ1-2; a weak D match, TRBD1 (5 bases). This CDR3 has 13 amino acids. Germline-derived CDR1 and CDR2 are SGHRS and YFSETQ. V shed 4 bases and J shed 3 bases, with 10 bases lying between them. For the CDR3, the DNA is TGCGCCAGCAGCCTCAGGGTGGACTATGGCTACACCTTC. Its protein is CASSLRVDYGYTF.

The chain recombines TRBV11-2 with TRBJ2-7; 9 positions agree with TRBD1. The CDR3 has 18 amino acids. After removal of 6 bases from V and 0 bases from J, the junction contained 15 bases not matched to a gene. The V gene's germline CDR1 is SGHAT and CDR2 FQNNGV. CDR3 sequence: CASSSFPRGDRDSYEQYF. The CDR3 DNA is TGTGCCAGCAGTTCGTTCCCCAGGGGGGACAGGGACTCCTACGAGCAGTACTTC.

The chain combines TRBV27 with TRBJ1-1; 9 bases fit TRBD1. The CDR3 length is 16 residues. Per the germline V gene, CDR1 is MNHEY and CDR2 is SMNVEV (reference sequence). Trimming at V came to 6 bases and at J to 1 base, leaving 9 bases not matched to a gene. CDR3 sequence reads: CASRLLGTGKNTEAFF. As DNA, the CDR3 is TGTGCCAGCAGGCTACTCGGGACAGGGAAGAACACTGAAGCTTTCTTT.

The V call is TRBV29-1, the J call TRBJ2-7, with 9 bases identical to TRBD1. Trimming cost V 6 bases and J 3 bases; bases outside gene matches: 9. Germline V lookup: CDR1 SQVTM, CDR2 ANQGSEA. The CDR3 is made up of 14 amino acids. The CDR3 bases are TGCAGCGTGCTCAGGACAGGGGCCAACTACGAGCAGTACTTC. The encoded protein is CSVLRTGANYEQYF.

This chain joins TRBV10-2 and TRBJ1-1; no firm D call. CDR3 length equals 14 residues. Germline V gene data show CDR1 as WSHSY and CDR2 as SAAADI. V dropped 8 bases and J dropped 5 bases, with 18 bases sitting between them. The CDR3 loop reads CASGPPFTETEAFF. In DNA, the CDR3 is TGCGCCAGCGGGCCCCCTTTCACCGAGACTGAAGCTTTCTTT.

The J gene is TRBJ2-3, the V gene TRBV19, with 12 bases identical to TRBD2. There are 15 residues in the CDR3. V lost 6 bases, J lost 1 base, and 2 bases stayed unmatched. Per the germline V gene, CDR1 is LNHDA and CDR2 is SQIVND (reference sequence). The CDR3 spells CASRRTSGGTDTQYF. The CDR3 DNA is TGTGCCAGTAGGAGGACTAGCGGGGGCACAGATACGCAGTATTTT.

This clone appeared a single time. The chain combines TRBV7-8 with TRBJ2-7; D gene uncertain. Germline V gene sequence: CDR1 SGHVS, CDR2 FQNEAQ. V lost 1 base and J lost 1, with 8 bases in between. CDR3 length: 14 amino acids. The CDR3 is CASSLEEASYEQYF. For the CDR3, the DNA is TGTGCCAGCAGCTTAGAGGAAGCGTCCTACGAGCAGTACTTC.

The J gene is TRBJ1-2, the V gene TRBV7-5; TRBD1 reflects the table's D call only, with no check against the DNA. TRBV7-5 is a documented pseudogene. This CDR3 contains 17 residues. The chain's CDR3 is CARSPGHPPGLNYGYTF. Written as DNA, the CDR3 is TGTGCCAGAAGCCCAGGACATCCCCCCGGGTTGAACTATGGCTACACCTTC.